The subject of this entry is one T cell receptor (beta chain). Seattle-derived patients entered the study during active infection and were followed longitudinally. The sample comes from a study of blood T cell repertoires in COVID-19. About the research overall: Samples of COVID-19 (acute and convalescent) were obtained from the United States, Italy and Spain. From T cells, B-cell-depleted T cells, or PBMCs came the material, which was cDNA or gDNA.

Original processing notes: Amplified reference gene primers provided the basis for estimating nucleated cell counts. Only in-frame clones appear in the TCRdb table, and some are missing; sequencing was by immunoSEQ multiplex PCR. The D gene and trimming were derived from the DNA, and the V and J assignments and clone size from that table. Here the sample spans roughly 300,000 clones, roughly 91% being singletons. V dropped 4 bases and J dropped 2 bases, with 6 bases sitting between them. This CDR3 has 13 amino acids. CDR1 is LNHDA, CDR2 SQIVND, per germline (reference sequence). Sequencing used peripheral blood. V and J are TRBV19 and TRBJ1-5; D remains ambiguous. The sequence was collected from a woman in her twenties or thirties with COVID-19, enrolled during active disease. CDR3 in DNA: TGTGCCAGTAGTAGCCAGGGCAATCAGCCCCAGCATTTT. Protein product: CASSSQGNQPQHF.